This T cell receptor (beta chain) was found in a study of PD-1 blockade in mismatch repair-deficient tumors. The junction had 3 bases not matched to a gene; V was cut back by 0 bases and J by 7 bases. The germline V gene has CDR1 MNHNS and CDR2 SASEGT. The CDR3 totals 14 residues. Clones were read by immunoSEQ multiplex PCR, and TCRdb kept only the in-frame ones, dropping some. The table shows tens of thousands of clones, with 70% to 80% occurring only once. Every patient had mismatch repair deficiency by PCR or immunohistochemistry. TCRs were sequenced from a few patients responding to pembrolizumab. Study outcomes and limitations: After pembrolizumab, tumor-resident clones rose rapidly, then generally contracted before radiologic responses.

Points on this clone: The antigen remains unidentified.

This chain links TRBV6-1 with TRBJ2-3, with 8 bases fitting TRBD2. The source of this sequence is an adult with mismatch repair-deficient cancer. The material sequenced was peripheral blood, taken 4 weeks after starting pembrolizumab. The CDR3 here is CASSEAASGHTQYF. The CDR3 region has the DNA TGTGCCAGCAGTGAAGCAGCTAGCGGGCATACGCAGTATTTT.